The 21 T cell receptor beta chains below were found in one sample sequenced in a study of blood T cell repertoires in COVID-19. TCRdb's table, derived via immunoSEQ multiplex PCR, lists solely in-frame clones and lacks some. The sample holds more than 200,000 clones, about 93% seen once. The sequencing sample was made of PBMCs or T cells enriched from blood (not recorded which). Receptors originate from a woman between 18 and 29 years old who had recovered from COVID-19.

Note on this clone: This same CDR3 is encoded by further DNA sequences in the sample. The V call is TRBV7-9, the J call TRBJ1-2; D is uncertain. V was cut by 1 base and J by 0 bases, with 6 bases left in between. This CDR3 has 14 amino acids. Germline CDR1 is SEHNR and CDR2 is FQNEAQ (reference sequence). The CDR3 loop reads CASSLGGTNYGYTF. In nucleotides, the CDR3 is TGTGCCAGCAGCTTAGGCGGGACTAACTATGGCTACACCTTC.

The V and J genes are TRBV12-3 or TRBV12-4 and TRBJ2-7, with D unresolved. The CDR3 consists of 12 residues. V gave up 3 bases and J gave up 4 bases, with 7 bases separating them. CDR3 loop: CASSFEEYEQYF. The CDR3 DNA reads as TGTGCCAGCAGTTTCGAGGAATACGAGCAGTACTTC.

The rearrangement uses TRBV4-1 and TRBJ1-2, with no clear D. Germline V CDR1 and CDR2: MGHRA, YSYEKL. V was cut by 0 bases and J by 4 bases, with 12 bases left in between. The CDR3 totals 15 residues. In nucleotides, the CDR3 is TGCGCCAGCAGCCAAGATCAAATCTCGGGCTATGGCTACACCTTC. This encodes CASSQDQISGYGYTF.

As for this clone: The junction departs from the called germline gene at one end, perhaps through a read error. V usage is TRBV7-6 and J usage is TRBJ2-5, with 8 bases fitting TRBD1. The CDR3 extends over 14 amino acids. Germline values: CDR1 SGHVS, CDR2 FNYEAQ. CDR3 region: CASSSSGQAMRQHF. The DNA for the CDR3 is TGTGCCAGCAGCTCATCGGGACAGGCCATGCGCCAGCACTTC. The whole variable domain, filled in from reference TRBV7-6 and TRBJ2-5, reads GAGVSQSPRYKVTKRGQDVALRCDPISGHVSLYWYRQALGQGPEFLTYFNYEAQQDKSGLPNDRFSAERPEGSISTLTIQRTEQRDSAMYRCASSSSGQAMRQHFGPGTRLLVL.

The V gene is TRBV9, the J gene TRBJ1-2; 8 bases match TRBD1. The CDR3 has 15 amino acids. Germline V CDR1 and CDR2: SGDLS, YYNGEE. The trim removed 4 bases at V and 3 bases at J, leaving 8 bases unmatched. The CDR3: CASSPRTGLDYGYTF. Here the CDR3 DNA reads TGTGCCAGCAGCCCACGGACAGGGTTGGACTATGGCTACACCTTC.

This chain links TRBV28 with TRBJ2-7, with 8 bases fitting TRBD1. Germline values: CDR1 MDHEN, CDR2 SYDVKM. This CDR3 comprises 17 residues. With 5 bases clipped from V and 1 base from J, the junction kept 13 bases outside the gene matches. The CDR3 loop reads CASSKWGQDAISYEQYF. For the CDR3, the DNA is TGTGCCAGCAGTAAATGGGGACAGGACGCAATATCCTACGAGCAGTACTTC.

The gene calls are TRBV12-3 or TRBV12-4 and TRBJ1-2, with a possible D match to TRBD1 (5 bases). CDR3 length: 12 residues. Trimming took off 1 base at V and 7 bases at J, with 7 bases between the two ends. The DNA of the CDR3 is TGTGCCAGCAGTTTAGGGGGGGGTGGCTACACCTTC. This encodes CASSLGGGGYTF.

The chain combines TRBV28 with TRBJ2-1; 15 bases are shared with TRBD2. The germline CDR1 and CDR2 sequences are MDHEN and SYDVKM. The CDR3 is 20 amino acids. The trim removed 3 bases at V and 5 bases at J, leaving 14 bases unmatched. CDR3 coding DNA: TGTGCCAGCAGTTTGTCTCCGGGACTAGCGGGAGGCCTCGGGGACAATGAGCAGTTCTTC. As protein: CASSLSPGLAGGLGDNEQFF.

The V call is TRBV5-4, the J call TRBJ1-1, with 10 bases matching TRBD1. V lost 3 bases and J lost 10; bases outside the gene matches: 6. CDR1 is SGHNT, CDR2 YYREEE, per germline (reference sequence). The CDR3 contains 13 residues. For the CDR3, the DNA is TGTGCCAGCAGCTCACGACAGGGGGCGCGAGCTTTCTTT. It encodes CASSSRQGARAFF.

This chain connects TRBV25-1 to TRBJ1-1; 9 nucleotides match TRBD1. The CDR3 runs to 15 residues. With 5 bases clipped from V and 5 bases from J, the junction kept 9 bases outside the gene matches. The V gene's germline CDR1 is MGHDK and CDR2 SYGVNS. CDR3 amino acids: CASSRVTGGRTEAFF. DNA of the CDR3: TGTGCCAGCAGTCGGGTAACAGGGGGCCGAACTGAAGCTTTCTTT.

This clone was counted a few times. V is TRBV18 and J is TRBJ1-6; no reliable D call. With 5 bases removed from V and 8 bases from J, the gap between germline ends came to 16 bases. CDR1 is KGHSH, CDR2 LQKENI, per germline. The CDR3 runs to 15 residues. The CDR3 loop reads CASSAASLKDSPLHF. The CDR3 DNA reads TGTGCCAGCTCAGCGGCATCTCTAAAGGATTCACCCCTCCACTTT.

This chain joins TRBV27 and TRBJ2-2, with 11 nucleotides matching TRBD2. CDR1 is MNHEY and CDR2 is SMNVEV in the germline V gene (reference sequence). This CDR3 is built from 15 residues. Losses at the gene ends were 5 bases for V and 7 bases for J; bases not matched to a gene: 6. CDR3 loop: CASSGSGGAFGELFF. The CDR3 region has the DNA TGTGCCAGCAGTGGTAGCGGGGGGGCCTTCGGGGAGCTGTTTTTT.

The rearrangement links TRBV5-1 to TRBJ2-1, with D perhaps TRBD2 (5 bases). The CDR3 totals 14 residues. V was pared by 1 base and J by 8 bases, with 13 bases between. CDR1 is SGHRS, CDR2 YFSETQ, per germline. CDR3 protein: CASSLSSSGDEQFF. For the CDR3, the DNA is TGCGCCAGCAGCTTGTCTAGCAGTGGAGATGAGCAGTTCTTC. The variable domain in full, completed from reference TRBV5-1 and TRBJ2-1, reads KAGVTQTPRYLIKTRGQQVTLSCSPISGHRSVSWYQQTPGQGLQFLFEYFSETQRNKGNFPGRFSGRQFSNSRSEMNVSTLELGDSALYLCASSLSSSGDEQFFGPGTRLTVL.

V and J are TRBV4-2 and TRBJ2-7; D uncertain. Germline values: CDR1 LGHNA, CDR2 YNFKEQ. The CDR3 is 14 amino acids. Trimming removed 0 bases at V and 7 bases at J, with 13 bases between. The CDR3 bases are TGTGCCAGCAGCCAAGATCGGCTAGGCCGAGAGCAGTACTTC. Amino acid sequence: CASSQDRLGREQYF.

CDR3 in amino acids: CASASSRTGTKSPGANVLTF. CDR3 coding DNA: TGTGCCAGCGCCTCGTCTAGGACAGGGACAAAGAGCCCTGGGGCCAACGTCCTGACTTTC. The rearrangement uses TRBV2 and TRBJ2-6; 8 nucleotides align to TRBD1. The CDR3 is made up of 20 amino acids. The germline gives CDR1 SNHLY, CDR2 FYNNEI. J gave up 2 bases and V 8 bases, and 20 bases lay outside the gene matches.

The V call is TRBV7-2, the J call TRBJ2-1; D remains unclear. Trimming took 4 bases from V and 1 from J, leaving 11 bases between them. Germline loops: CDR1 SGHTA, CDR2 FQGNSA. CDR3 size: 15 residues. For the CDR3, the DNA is TGTGCCAGCAGCTGGAAACGGAGTTCCTACAATGAGCAGTTCTTC. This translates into CASSWKRSSYNEQFF.

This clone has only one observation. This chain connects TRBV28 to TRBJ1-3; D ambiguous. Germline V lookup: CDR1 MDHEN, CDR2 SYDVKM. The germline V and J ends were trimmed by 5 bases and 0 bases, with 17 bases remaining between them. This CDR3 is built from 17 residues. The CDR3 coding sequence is TGTGCCAGCAGTGACCGAAACGACATACTCTCTGGAAACACCATATATTTT. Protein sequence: CASSDRNDILSGNTIYF. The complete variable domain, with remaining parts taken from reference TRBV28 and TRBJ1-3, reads DVKVTQSSRYLVKRTGEKVFLECVQDMDHENMFWYRQDPGLGLRLIYFSYDVKMKEKGDIPEGYSVSREKKERFSLILESASTNQTSMYLCASSDRNDILSGNTIYFGEGSWLTVV.

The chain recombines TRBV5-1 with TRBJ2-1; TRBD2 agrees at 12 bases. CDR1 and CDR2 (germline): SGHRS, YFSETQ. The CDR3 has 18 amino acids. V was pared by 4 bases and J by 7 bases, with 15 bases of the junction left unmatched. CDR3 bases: TGCGCCAGCAGCCCCTCCCCTCGACTAGCGGGAGTTAAGAATGAGCAGTTCTTC. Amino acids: CASSPSPRLAGVKNEQFF.

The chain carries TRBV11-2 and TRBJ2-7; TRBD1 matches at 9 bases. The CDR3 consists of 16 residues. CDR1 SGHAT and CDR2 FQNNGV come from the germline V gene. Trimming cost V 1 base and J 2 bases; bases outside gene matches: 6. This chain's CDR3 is CASSLGTGVLTYEQYF. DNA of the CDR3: TGTGCCAGCAGCTTAGGGACAGGGGTCTTAACCTACGAGCAGTACTTC.

CDR3 DNA sequence: TGTGCCAGCAGCGTAGACGGGACAGAATACAATGAGCAGTTCTTC. Translation: CASSVDGTEYNEQFF. The chain joins TRBV9 to TRBJ2-1, with 7 bases matching TRBD1. The V and J ends lost 0 bases and 4 bases, in that order; junction bases with no gene match: 4. CDR1 SGDLS and CDR2 YYNGEE come from the germline V gene. This CDR3 has 15 amino acids.

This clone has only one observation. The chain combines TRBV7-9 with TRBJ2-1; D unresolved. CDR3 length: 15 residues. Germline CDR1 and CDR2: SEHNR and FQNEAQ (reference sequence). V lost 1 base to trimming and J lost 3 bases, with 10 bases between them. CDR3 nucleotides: TGTGCCAGCAGCTTAGTTGTAACCGGCTACAATGAGCAGTTCTTC. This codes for CASSLVVTGYNEQFF.